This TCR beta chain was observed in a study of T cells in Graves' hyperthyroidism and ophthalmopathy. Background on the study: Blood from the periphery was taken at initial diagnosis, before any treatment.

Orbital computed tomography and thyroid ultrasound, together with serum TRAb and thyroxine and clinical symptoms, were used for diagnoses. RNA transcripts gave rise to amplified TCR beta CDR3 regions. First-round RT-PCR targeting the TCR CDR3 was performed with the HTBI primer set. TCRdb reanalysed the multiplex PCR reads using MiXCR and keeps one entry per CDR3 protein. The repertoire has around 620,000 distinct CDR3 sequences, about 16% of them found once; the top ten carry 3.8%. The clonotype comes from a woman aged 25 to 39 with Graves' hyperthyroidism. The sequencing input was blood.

This chain's CDR3 is CASSPLAGGRDSNYGYTF. As DNA, the CDR3 is TGTGCCAGCAGTCCCCTAGCCGGGGGGCGAGATTCTAACTATGGCTACACCTTC. The chain is built from TRBV27 and TRBJ1-2, with D perhaps TRBD1 (6 bases). CDR3 length: 18 residues. V lost 5 bases to trimming and J lost 0 bases, with 22 bases between them. CDR1 MNHEY and CDR2 SMNVEV come from the germline V gene (reference sequence).